The following is a T cell receptor beta chain sequence with its context. The record originates from a study of T cell responses to AZD1222 COVID-19 vaccine. The germline gives CDR1 WSHSY, CDR2 SAAADI. Trimming removed 2 bases at V and 4 bases at J, with 8 bases between. CDR3 length: 13 residues. The data were produced by immunoSEQ multiplex PCR, yet TCRdb's version contains in-frame clones alone and is incomplete. The table lists around 80,000 clones, less than 95% of them singletons, with more than 7.5% in the top ten. This receptor was identified in an adult who received the AZD1222 COVID-19 vaccine. V usage is TRBV10-2 and J usage is TRBJ1-1; D not resolved. The source was peripheral blood, collected 28 days after the second AZD1222 dose. The CDR3 region is CASSELGFTEAFF. CDR3 bases: TGCGCCAGCAGTGAGCTGGGATTCACTGAAGCTTTCTTT.